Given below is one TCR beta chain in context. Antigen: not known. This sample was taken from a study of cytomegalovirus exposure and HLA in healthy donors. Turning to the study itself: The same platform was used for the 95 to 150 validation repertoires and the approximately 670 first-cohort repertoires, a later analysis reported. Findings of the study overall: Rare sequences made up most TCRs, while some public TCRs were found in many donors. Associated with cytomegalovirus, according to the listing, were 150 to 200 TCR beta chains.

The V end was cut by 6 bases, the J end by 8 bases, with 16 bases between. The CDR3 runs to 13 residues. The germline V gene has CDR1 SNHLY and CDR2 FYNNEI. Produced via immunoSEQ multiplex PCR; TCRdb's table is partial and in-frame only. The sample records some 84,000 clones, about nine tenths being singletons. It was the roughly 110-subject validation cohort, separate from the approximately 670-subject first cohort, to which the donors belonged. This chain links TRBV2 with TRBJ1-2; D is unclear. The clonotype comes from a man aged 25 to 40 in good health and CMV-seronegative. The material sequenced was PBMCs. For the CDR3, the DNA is TGTGCCAGCAGGGCCCGTTCCAGCGGCGGCTACACCTTC. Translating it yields CASRARSSGGYTF.